Shown below are 30 T cell receptor beta chains from a single sample sequenced in a study of blood T cell repertoires in COVID-19. Profiled with immunoSEQ multiplex PCR; TCRdb holds only in-frame clones, not every one. The sample has 180,000 or so clones; about 85% are singletons. The sample comprised peripheral blood. These receptors all stem from an elderly woman with acute or convalescent COVID-19.

The chain uses TRBV5-4 and TRBJ2-3; D is uncertain. Trimming removed 0 bases from V and 4 bases from J, with 6 bases in between. Per the germline V gene, CDR1 is SGHNT and CDR2 is YYREEE (reference sequence). The CDR3 sequence is 13 residues long. CDR3 sequence (DNA): TGTGCCAGCAGCTTGGAGAGATCAGATACGCAGTATTTT. Translating gives CASSLERSDTQYF.

Notes on this clone: The same CDR3 is also encoded by other DNA sequences in this sample. The V and J genes are TRBV5-1 and TRBJ2-7, with D unresolved. Germline V gene data show CDR1 as SGHRS and CDR2 as YFSETQ. The length of the CDR3 is 14 residues. V was trimmed by 4 bases and J by 0 bases, leaving 11 bases between them. In nucleotides, the CDR3 is TGCGCCAGCAGCCTGGGCCTTAGCTCCTACGAGCAGTACTTC. Protein: CASSLGLSSYEQYF.

The V gene is TRBV5-4, the J gene TRBJ2-5; TRBD2 aligns across 9 bases. Germline CDR1 SGHNT, CDR2 YYREEE (reference sequence). The CDR3 runs 13 residues. Germline trimming cut 0 bases from V and 10 bases from J; bases unmatched to any gene: 4. This CDR3 reads CASSLERGAGQYF. The CDR3 DNA sequence: TGTGCCAGCAGCTTGGAGCGGGGGGCGGGCCAGTACTTC. The full variable domain, its missing parts supplied by reference TRBV5-4 and TRBJ2-5, is ETGVTQSPTHLIKTRGQQVTLRCSSQSGHNTVSWYQQALGQGPQFIFQYYREEENGRGNFPPRFSGLQFPNYSSELNVNALELDDSALYLCASSLERGAGQYFGPGTRLLVL.

The chain has TRBV27 and TRBJ2-3; 13 bases fit TRBD2. The CDR3 has 17 residues. The ends lost 7 bases at V and 2 bases at J; junction bases unmatched: 9. Germline CDR1 and CDR2: MNHEY and SMNVEV (reference sequence). The CDR3 bases are TGTGCCAGCATGATAGGACTAGCGGGAGTCAACACAGATACGCAGTATTTT. Protein product: CASMIGLAGVNTDTQYF.

Only a few counts were recorded for this clone. This chain connects TRBV6-6 to TRBJ1-1; D is unresolved. The ends were cut back, 7 bases at V and 11 bases at J, with 8 bases in the middle. Germline V gene lookup returns CDR1 MNHNY and CDR2 SVGAGI (reference sequence). This CDR3 is built from 9 residues. CDR3 DNA: TGTGCCAGCACCACCGAGGCTTTCTTT. Translated: CASTTEAFF.

This clone showed up just once. The chain couples TRBV3-1 (or the pseudogene TRBV3-2) to TRBJ1-2, with D perhaps TRBD1 (6 bases). CDR3 size: 15 residues. Trimming took 5 bases from V and 5 from J, leaving 18 bases between them. CDR1 is LGHDT, CDR2 YNNKEL, per germline (reference sequence). CDR3 nucleotide sequence: TGTGCCAGCAGCGAACCATACAGGGCCCCATATGGCTACACCTTC. Amino acid sequence: CASSEPYRAPYGYTF.

The chain couples TRBV7-2 to TRBJ1-3, with D uncertain. Looked up from germline, CDR1 is SGHTA and CDR2 is FQGNSA. The CDR3 has 16 residues. V was cut by 2 bases and J by 0 bases, with 11 bases left in between. The CDR3 DNA reads TGTGCCAGCAGCTTATTTTCACAGAGCTCTGGAAACACCATATATTTT. It codes for CASSLFSQSSGNTIYF. Full variable domain (missing parts from reference TRBV7-2 and TRBJ1-3): GAGVSQSPSNKVTEKGKDVELRCDPISGHTALYWYRQSLGQGLEFLIYFQGNSAPDKSGLPSDRFSAERTGGSVSTLTIQRTQQEDSAVYLCASSLFSQSSGNTIYFGEGSWLTVV.

The chain uses TRBV5-4 and TRBJ2-1, with D possibly matching TRBD2 (5 bases). The V gene's germline CDR1 is SGHNT and CDR2 YYREEE (reference sequence). Trimming took off 1 base at V and 0 bases at J, with 14 bases between the two ends. The CDR3 runs to 17 residues. CDR3 nucleotide sequence: TGTGCCAGCAGCTTGCAAAAGCGGAGAGGCTCCTACAATGAGCAGTTCTTC. It encodes CASSLQKRRGSYNEQFF.

The chain uses TRBV9 and TRBJ2-1; 11 nucleotides line up with TRBD2. The germline CDR1 and CDR2 sequences are SGDLS and YYNGEE. The CDR3 is 15 residues long. V lost 2 bases and J lost 4; bases outside the gene matches: 2. CDR3 coding DNA: TGTGCCAGCAGCGTTAGCGGGGGGGGTTACAATGAGCAGTTCTTC. Protein sequence: CASSVSGGGYNEQFF.

This clone was observed a handful of times. The limits of the CDR3 on the DNA are not certain, so only TCRdb's listed CDR3 is given. The J gene is TRBJ2-7, the V gene TRBV12-1; TRBD1, the table's D call, lacks a check against the DNA. TRBV12-1 is classified as a pseudogene. The CDR3 comprises 13 residues, both ends counted. CDR3 residues: CASSFGQGSEQYF.

This clone has a single count. The V call is TRBV7-2, the J call TRBJ2-5, with D perhaps matching TRBD1 (5 bases). The CDR3 consists of 15 residues. V lost 4 bases, J lost 0 bases, and 12 bases lay in between. Germline values: CDR1 SGHTA, CDR2 FQGNSA. The CDR3 nucleotides read TGTGCCAGCAGCTCGATTCCAGGGTACCAAGAGACCCAGTACTTC. As protein: CASSSIPGYQETQYF.

V usage is TRBV28 and J usage is TRBJ1-5, with 7 bases that match TRBD1. Germline values: CDR1 MDHEN, CDR2 SYDVKM. The ends lost 7 bases at V and 5 bases at J; junction bases unmatched: 11. The CDR3 loop spans 15 amino acids. The CDR3 protein is CASITGGQGDQPQHF. The CDR3 bases are TGTGCCAGCATTACGGGGGGGCAGGGGGATCAGCCCCAGCATTTT.

The chain has TRBV7-3 and TRBJ2-7; possible D gene TRBD1, 6 bases. V was pared by 1 base and J by 2 bases, with 15 bases between. The CDR3 contains 16 residues. CDR1 SGHTA and CDR2 FQGTGA come from the germline V gene. The CDR3: CASSLRAGDHPYEQYF. CDR3 DNA: TGTGCCAGCAGCTTAAGGGCAGGGGACCATCCCTACGAGCAGTACTTC.

This chain uses TRBV2 with TRBJ1-6; D may be TRBD1 (5 bases). The CDR3 is 14 residues long. Trimming stripped 7 bases from V and 9 bases from J, with 16 bases between. The V gene's germline CDR1 is SNHLY and CDR2 FYNNEI. CDR3 DNA sequence: TGTGCCAGCACTCGCTCTCTGGGGGGTTCACCCCTCCACTTT. It is translated as CASTRSLGGSPLHF.

The chain joins TRBV6-5 to TRBJ2-3; perhaps TRBD1 as D (6 bases). The CDR3 has 14 residues. V gave up 5 bases and J gave up 0 bases, with 9 bases separating them. The V gene's germline CDR1 is MNHEY and CDR2 SVGAGI. This chain's CDR3 is CASSNGQSTDTQYF. The CDR3, as DNA: TGTGCCAGCAGTAACGGACAGAGCACAGATACGCAGTATTTT.

The chain joins TRBV6-1 to TRBJ1-1; tentatively, D is TRBD1 (6 bases). Germline V gene sequence: CDR1 MNHNS, CDR2 SASEGT. Deletions cut 1 base from V and 5 bases from J, with 11 bases between. The CDR3 runs to 14 residues. The CDR3 protein is CASSEVQGRTEAFF. The CDR3 DNA reads TGTGCCAGCAGTGAAGTACAGGGTAGGACTGAAGCTTTCTTT.

The rearrangement joins TRBV10-3 to TRBJ1-2, with 8 positions matching TRBD1. The CDR3 is made up of 17 amino acids. Germline values: CDR1 ENHRY, CDR2 SYGVKD. V shed 8 bases, J shed 4 bases, and the junction held 18 bases outside the gene matches. CDR3: CAISQGALRDGSYGYTF. The DNA of the CDR3 is TGTGCCATCTCCCAGGGGGCTCTCCGCGATGGTAGCTATGGCTACACCTTC.

The gene calls are TRBV5-8 and TRBJ1-1, with no clear D. The CDR3 runs 11 residues. Germline V gives CDR1 SGHTS, CDR2 YDEGEE. The V gene lost 7 bases and the J gene lost 4 bases, with 8 bases spanning the gap. CDR3 nucleotides: TGTGCCAGCGTCGGGTTCACTGAAGCTTTCTTT. Translating it yields CASVGFTEAFF.

With regard to this clone: This same CDR3 is encoded by further DNA sequences in the sample. The V and J genes are TRBV24-1 and TRBJ1-4, with 8 positions matching TRBD1. The trim removed 2 bases at V and 6 bases at J, leaving 4 bases unmatched. The CDR3 is made up of 15 amino acids. The germline V gene has CDR1 KGHDR and CDR2 SFDVKD. As DNA, the CDR3 is TGTGCCACCAGTGATTCTGGACAGGGCGATGAAAAACTGTTTTTT. Its translation is CATSDSGQGDEKLFF.

This chain links TRBV5-1 with TRBJ2-7; 9 nucleotides match TRBD2. CDR1 and CDR2 from the germline V gene are SGHRS and YFSETQ. Trimming at V came to 5 bases and at J to 9 bases, leaving 12 bases not matched to a gene. This CDR3 has 14 residues. The CDR3: CASRAVAGERGQYF. CDR3 DNA sequence: TGCGCCAGCAGAGCTGTAGCGGGAGAACGCGGGCAGTACTTC.

The chain uses TRBV19 and TRBJ1-2, with D possibly being TRBD1 (6 bases). This CDR3 contains 16 residues. The germline V gene has CDR1 LNHDA and CDR2 SQIVND (reference sequence). V lost 2 bases and J lost 4, with 17 bases in between. In DNA, the CDR3 is TGTGCCAGTAGTATAACCCCCCGACAGGATACCTATGGCTACACCTTC. Amino acid sequence: CASSITPRQDTYGYTF.

The chain is built from TRBV4-2 and TRBJ1-5; D remains ambiguous. The CDR3 has 16 residues. Trimming left V 1 base short and J 1 base short, with 11 bases between. Germline loops: CDR1 LGHNA, CDR2 YNFKEQ. CDR3 nucleotide sequence: TGTGCCAGCAGCCAAGGAGCCGAGAGGAGCAATCAGCCCCAGCATTTT. Its translation: CASSQGAERSNQPQHF.

The rearrangement joins TRBV7-2 to TRBJ2-7, with D perhaps matching TRBD2 (6 bases). Germline values: CDR1 SGHTA, CDR2 FQGNSA. The CDR3 is 14 residues long. Trimming pared 7 bases from V and 0 bases from J, leaving 13 bases between. CDR3 amino acids: CASTEGRISYEQYF. CDR3 nucleotide sequence: TGTGCCAGCACAGAGGGGAGGATCTCCTACGAGCAGTACTTC.

The chain is built from TRBV4-3 and TRBJ1-1; 8 bases are shared with TRBD1. V dropped 2 bases and J dropped 1; count of bases not matched to a gene: 12. The V gene's germline CDR1 is LGHNA and CDR2 YSLEER. The CDR3 is 18 amino acids. The CDR3 sequence: CASSQFGQGGYRNTEAFF. The CDR3 DNA follows: TGCGCCAGCAGCCAATTCGGACAGGGCGGGTATCGGAACACTGAAGCTTTCTTT.

This chain links TRBV12-5 with TRBJ1-5, with D uncertain. V was shortened by 5 bases and J by 2 bases, with 16 bases between the two germline ends. Looked up from germline, CDR1 is LGHNT and CDR2 is FRNRAP. The CDR3 runs to 16 residues. CDR3 sequence: CASGPPGNVGNQPQHF. The CDR3 DNA is TGTGCTAGTGGTCCCCCGGGGAACGTTGGCAATCAGCCCCAGCATTTT.

This chain joins TRBV27 and TRBJ1-4; D perhaps matches TRBD1 (5 bases). V lost 1 base, J lost 7 bases, and 13 bases lay in between. The CDR3 has 15 amino acids. CDR1 MNHEY and CDR2 SMNVEV come from the germline V gene (reference sequence). CDR3 sequence (DNA): TGTGCCAGCAGTTTATACAGAACCCAGGGTGAAAAACTGTTTTTT. Residues: CASSLYRTQGEKLFF.

The chain carries TRBV30 and TRBJ2-1, with 7 bases matching TRBD2. With 6 bases clipped from V and 8 bases from J, the junction kept 19 bases outside the gene matches. The germline V gene has CDR1 GTSNPN and CDR2 SVGIG (reference sequence). The CDR3 loop spans 16 amino acids. CDR3 DNA sequence: TGTGCCTGCCGACTGGGGCTAGCGGTATTACCCCATGAGCAGTTCTTC. It translates to CACRLGLAVLPHEQFF.

This clone was found many times. V and J are TRBV4-1 and TRBJ2-1; the match to TRBD2 covers 7 bases. Per germline, CDR1 MGHRA and CDR2 YSYEKL. V was clipped by 1 base and J by 0 bases; unmatched bases: 0. The CDR3 loop spans 15 amino acids. The CDR3 sequence: CASSQAGGSYNEQFF. CDR3 nucleotides: TGCGCCAGCAGCCAAGCGGGAGGCTCCTACAATGAGCAGTTCTTC.

The rearrangement joins TRBV5-1 to TRBJ1-1; 8 bases are a match to TRBD1. This CDR3 comprises 14 residues. J gave up 4 bases and V 0 bases, and 2 bases lay outside the gene matches. Per germline, CDR1 SGHRS and CDR2 YFSETQ. Here the CDR3 DNA reads TGCGCCAGCAGCTTGGGACAGGGGAGCACTGAAGCTTTCTTT. This sequence encodes CASSLGQGSTEAFF.

The rearrangement links TRBV5-4 to TRBJ1-2; unclear D gene. The CDR3 runs 14 residues. The germline V gene encodes CDR1 SGHNT and CDR2 YYREEE (reference sequence). Trimming shortened V by 1 base and J by 7 bases, and 14 bases separated the two germline ends. The CDR3 here is CASSLSGLGGGYTF. In DNA, the CDR3 is TGTGCCAGCAGCTTGTCTGGCCTAGGAGGTGGCTACACCTTC.